This TCR beta chain came from a study of Ad26.COV2.S vaccination and SARS-CoV-2 variants. V was clipped by 5 bases and J by 3 bases; unmatched bases: 4. The CDR3 length is 15 residues. The germline V gene has CDR1 SGHTA and CDR2 FQGTGA. The sample's treatment: some 20 received Ad26.COV2.S at low or high dose, single or two shots; several received placebo; per-sample allocation not given. The samples date from day 63 after the first vaccine or placebo injection. Method: immunoSEQ multiplex PCR; TCRdb's copy keeps in-frame clones and lacks some. Of 400,000 to 500,000 clones in the sample, around 89% were seen once.

The rearrangement links TRBV7-3 to TRBJ2-3; 11 nucleotides line up with TRBD1. Here the sequenced sample was peripheral blood, taken in a trial of Ad26.COV2.S vaccine versus placebo. The clonotype comes from a person aged 18-65 years who received the Ad26.COV2.S COVID-19 vaccine or a placebo. CDR3 sequence reads: CASSRTGGATDTQYF. The CDR3 region has the DNA TGTGCCAGCAGCCGGACAGGGGGCGCGACAGATACGCAGTATTTT.